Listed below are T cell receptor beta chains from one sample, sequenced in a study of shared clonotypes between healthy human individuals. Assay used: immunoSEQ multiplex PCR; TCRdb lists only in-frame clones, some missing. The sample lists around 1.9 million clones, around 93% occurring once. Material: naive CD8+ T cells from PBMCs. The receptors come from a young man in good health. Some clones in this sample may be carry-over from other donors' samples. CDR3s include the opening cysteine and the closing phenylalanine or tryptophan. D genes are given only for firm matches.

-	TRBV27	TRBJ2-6	TGTGCCAGCAGTTTAATGGGGGGTAACTCCTTCTCTGGGGCCAACGTCCTGACTTTC	CASSLMGGNSFSGANVLTF
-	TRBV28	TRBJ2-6	TGTGCCAGCAGTTTATCTCGCCAGTACTCTGGGGCCAACGTCCTGACTTTC	CASSLSRQYSGANVLTF
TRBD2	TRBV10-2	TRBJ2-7	TGCGCCAGCGACCTTCCGTCGACTAGCGGGGTATACGAGCAGTACTTC	CASDLPSTSGVYEQYF
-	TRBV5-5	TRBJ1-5	TGTGCCAGCAGCTTGGAGCACAGCCGGGGTAGCAATCAGCCCCAGCATTTT	CASSLEHSRGSNQPQHF
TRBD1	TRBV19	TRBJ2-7	TGTGCCAGTAGTCTCACGGGACAGGCCTACGAGCAGTACTTC	CASSLTGQAYEQYF
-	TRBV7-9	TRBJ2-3	TGTGCCAGCAGCTCGCGGGGCAGCACAGATACGCAGTATTTT	CASSSRGSTDTQYF
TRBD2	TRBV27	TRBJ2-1	TGTGCCAGCAGTCAAAGGTATCGGGACTACCTACCCAATGAGCAGTTCTTC	CASSQRYRDYLPNEQFF
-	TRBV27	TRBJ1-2	TGTGCCAGCAGTTTCGGACAGAACTATGGCTACACCTTC	CASSFGQNYGYTF
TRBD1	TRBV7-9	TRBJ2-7	TGTGCCAGCAGCTTAGTGGGGACAGAGGGGGACGAGCAGTACTTC	CASSLVGTEGDEQYF
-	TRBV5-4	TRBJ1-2	TGTGCCAGCAGCCCCGGGGGCGGAGGCTATGGCTACACCTTC	CASSPGGGGYGYTF
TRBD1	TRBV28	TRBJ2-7	TGTGCCAGCAGTCCTCGACAGGGGGCGACCTACGAGCAGTACTTC	CASSPRQGATYEQYF
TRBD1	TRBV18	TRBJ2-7	TGTGCCAGCTCACCTAGGGACAGGGTAACTACCTACGAGCAGTACTTC	CASSPRDRVTTYEQYF
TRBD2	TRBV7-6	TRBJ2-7	TGTGCCAGCAGCCCGGAGACTAGCGGTCCGTTCGAGCAGTACTTC	CASSPETSGPFEQYF
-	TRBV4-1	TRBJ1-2	TGCGCCAGCAGCCCAGGACATAATGCTAACTATGGCTACACCTTC	CASSPGHNANYGYTF
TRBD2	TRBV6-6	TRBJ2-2	TGTGCCAGCAGCTACCCGGGGGGGAACACCGGGGAGCTGTTTTTT	CASSYPGGNTGELFF
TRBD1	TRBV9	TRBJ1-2	TGTGCCAGCAGCCACAGGACAGGGGTGAATTATGGCTACACCTTC	CASSHRTGVNYGYTF
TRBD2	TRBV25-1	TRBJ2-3	TGTGCCAGCATAGGGCGGGAGCAGCCAGATACGCAGTATTTT	CASIGREQPDTQYF
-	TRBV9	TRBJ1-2	TGTGCCAGCAGCGCGAGGTGGGGGGACTCAACACGGCCGGAAATTAACTATGGCTACACCTTC	CASSARWGDSTRPEINYGYTF
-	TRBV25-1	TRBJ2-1	TGTGCCAGCAGTGAATATATGACGGGGGATGAGCAGTTCTTC	CASSEYMTGDEQFF
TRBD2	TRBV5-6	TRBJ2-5	TGTGCCAGCAGTTCCCGTGGGACTATCCAAGAGACCCAGTACTTC	CASSSRGTIQETQYF
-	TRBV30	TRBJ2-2	TGTGCCTGGACCTGGACTGTAAACACCGGGGAGCTGTTTTTT	CAWTWTVNTGELFF
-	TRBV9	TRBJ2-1	TGTGCCAGCAGCCTCTCTAGCGAGTCAGGCTCCTACAATGAGCAGTTCTTC	CASSLSSESGSYNEQFF
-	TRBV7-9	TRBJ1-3	TGTGCCAGCAGCTTAAATGCCAGAACTCCACCAAACACCATATATTTT	CASSLNARTPPNTIYF
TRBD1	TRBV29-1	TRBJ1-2	TGCAGCGGCGCGTGGTCAGGGGGCTGCACCTTC	CSGAWSGGCTF
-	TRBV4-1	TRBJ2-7	TGCGCCAGCAGCCAAGAGACGGGTCTCTCCTACGAGCAGTACTTC	CASSQETGLSYEQYF
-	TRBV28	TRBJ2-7	TGTGCCAGCAGTTTTGGGCAGGGGTTGTCCCACGAGCAGTACTTC	CASSFGQGLSHEQYF
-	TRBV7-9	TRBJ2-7	TGTGCCAGCAGCTTAGGTACAGGGCACGGATACGAGCAGTACTTC	CASSLGTGHGYEQYF
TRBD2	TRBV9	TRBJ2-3	TGTGCCAGCAGCGTAGTCGGTAGCGGGAGATGGGCAGATACGCAGTATTTT	CASSVVGSGRWADTQYF
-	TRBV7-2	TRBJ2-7	TGTGCCAGCAGCTTAGGCTTTGGACAGAGCTCCTACGAGCAGTACTTC	CASSLGFGQSSYEQYF
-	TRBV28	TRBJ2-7	TGTGCCAGCAGTCATTCCCGCTACGAGCAGTACTTC	CASSHSRYEQYF
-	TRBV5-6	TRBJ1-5	TGTGCCAGCAGCTATCTCAGGGGAGGTGGGCCCCAGCATTTT	CASSYLRGGGPQHF
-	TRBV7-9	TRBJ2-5	TGTGCCAGCAGCTTAGGGACCGGGACTGAAAAAGAGACCCAGTACTTC	CASSLGTGTEKETQYF
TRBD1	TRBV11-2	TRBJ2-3	TGTGCCAGCAGCCCGGACAGGCGCACAGATACGCAGTATTTT	CASSPDRRTDTQYF
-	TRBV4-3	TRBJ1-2	TGCGCCAGCGGCAACAGAGAAGAGGATGGCTACACCTTC	CASGNREEDGYTF
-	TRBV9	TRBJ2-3	TGTGCCAGCAGCGTAGCTACGCTAGTATTCACAGATACGCAGTATTTT	CASSVATLVFTDTQYF
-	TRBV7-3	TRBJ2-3	TGTGCCAGCAGCTTAGAACAGCCAACAGATACGCAGTATTTT	CASSLEQPTDTQYF
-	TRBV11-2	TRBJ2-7	TGTGCCAGCAGCTTAGAATACGGGGAAGTTTACGAGCAGTACTTC	CASSLEYGEVYEQYF
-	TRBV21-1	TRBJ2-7	TGTGCCAGCAGCTTTGGAACAGACTCCTACGAGCAGTACTTC	CASSFGTDSYEQYF
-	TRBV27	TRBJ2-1	TGTGCCAGCAGTCTCCTTGCGGGGAGCTCCTACAATGAGCAGTTCTTC	CASSLLAGSSYNEQFF
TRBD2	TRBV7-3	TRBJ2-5	TGTGCCAGCAGCAGCGGACTAGCGGGAGGGGAGACCCAGTACTTC	CASSSGLAGGETQYF
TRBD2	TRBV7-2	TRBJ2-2	TGTGCCAGCAGCATACTAGCGGGAGGGCACGGGGAGCTGTTTTTT	CASSILAGGHGELFF
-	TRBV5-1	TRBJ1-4	TGCGCCAGCAGCCCAGGCGGGCGAGGTATTGAAAAACTGTTTTTT	CASSPGGRGIEKLFF
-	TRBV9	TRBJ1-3	TGTGCCAGCAGCGTATCAGGGCACTCTGGAAACACCATATATTTT	CASSVSGHSGNTIYF